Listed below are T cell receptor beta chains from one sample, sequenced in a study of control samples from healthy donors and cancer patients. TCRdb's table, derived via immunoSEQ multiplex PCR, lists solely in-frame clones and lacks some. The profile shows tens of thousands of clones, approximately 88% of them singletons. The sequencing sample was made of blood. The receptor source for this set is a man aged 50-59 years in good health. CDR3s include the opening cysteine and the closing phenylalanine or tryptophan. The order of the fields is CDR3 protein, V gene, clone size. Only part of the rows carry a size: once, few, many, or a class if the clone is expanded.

CDR3aa: CASSQGSAGPYEQYF
v_gene: TRBV3-1/TRBV3-2
abundance: few

CDR3aa: CASSMSTGNEQYF
v_gene: TRBV19
abundance: -

CDR3aa: CASSLSPTFDTQYF
v_gene: TRBV7-3
abundance: -

CDR3aa: CASSTRASGTSTDTQYF
v_gene: TRBV9
abundance: -

CDR3aa: CASSSSGSAKNIQYF
v_gene: TRBV28
abundance: -

CDR3aa: CASSLGGQEAKKLFF
v_gene: TRBV5-1
abundance: -

CDR3aa: CASSLTGTRFSTDTQYF
v_gene: TRBV7-2
abundance: -

CDR3aa: CASSVTPYSTENTEAFF
v_gene: TRBV27
abundance: -

CDR3aa: CASSLPRDRQDTQYF
v_gene: TRBV5-1
abundance: -

CDR3aa: CSVRGWTEAFF
v_gene: TRBV20-1
abundance: -

CDR3aa: CASSPSEVQETQYF
v_gene: TRBV18
abundance: -

CDR3aa: CASTTTGKGQPQHF
v_gene: TRBV19
abundance: -

CDR3aa: CASSPPGQGGEKLFF
v_gene: TRBV18
abundance: -

CDR3aa: CAISRGDTGELFF
v_gene: TRBV10-3
abundance: -

CDR3aa: CASSQRLGTQYF
v_gene: TRBV5-6
abundance: -

CDR3aa: CASSLYAPTGELFF
v_gene: TRBV7-2
abundance: -

CDR3aa: CASSPLTNTGELFF
v_gene: TRBV5-1
abundance: -

CDR3aa: CASSQGSGDYEQYF
v_gene: TRBV3-1/TRBV3-2
abundance: -

CDR3aa: CASTPQAGDTQYF
v_gene: TRBV27
abundance: -

CDR3aa: CASSLRQGYTEAFF
v_gene: TRBV19
abundance: -

CDR3aa: CASRGLATSGLGGQETQYF
v_gene: TRBV28
abundance: -

CDR3aa: CASSLDPMGTDYGYTF
v_gene: TRBV11-2
abundance: -

CDR3aa: CSAAEAGDYGYTF
v_gene: TRBV29-1
abundance: -

CDR3aa: CASSPTATGAYGYTF
v_gene: TRBV11-3
abundance: -

CDR3aa: CASSLFMGMITEAFF
v_gene: TRBV5-6
abundance: -

CDR3aa: CASSLFSGGDYGYTF
v_gene: TRBV5-1
abundance: -

CDR3aa: CASSFPEGSSEAFF
v_gene: TRBV7-2
abundance: -

CDR3aa: CASSLRDQPQHF
v_gene: TRBV7-2
abundance: -

CDR3aa: CASSLFDDEQYF
v_gene: TRBV7-2
abundance: -

CDR3aa: CASSPRGGGRETDTQYF
v_gene: TRBV7-6
abundance: few

CDR3aa: CAWSPWGGGSSYNEQFF
v_gene: TRBV30
abundance: -

CDR3aa: CASRPRLAGTYEQYF
v_gene: TRBV7-2
abundance: -

CDR3aa: CAISESSHTGELFF
v_gene: TRBV10-3
abundance: -

CDR3aa: CASSTQQGAGTDTQYF
v_gene: TRBV28
abundance: -

CDR3aa: CATSAGGARNTEAFF
v_gene: TRBV24-1
abundance: once

CDR3aa: CASSIKQVPYEQYF
v_gene: TRBV19
abundance: -

CDR3aa: CASSLLAGGTYEQYF
v_gene: TRBV7-2
abundance: -

CDR3aa: CASSLDSGTGELFF
v_gene: TRBV13
abundance: -

CDR3aa: CASRPYGTSGRIRTGELFF
v_gene: TRBV6-6
abundance: few

CDR3aa: CASRGQGSGDTEAFF
v_gene: TRBV3-1/TRBV3-2
abundance: -

CDR3aa: CASSVGLAGAGEQFF
v_gene: TRBV9
abundance: -

CDR3aa: CASSETGQLGYTF
v_gene: TRBV6-1
abundance: -

CDR3aa: CASSEAGFQETQYF
v_gene: TRBV2
abundance: -

CDR3aa: CASSPRASGARREQYF
v_gene: TRBV7-3
abundance: -

CDR3aa: CASSPAGRNNQPQHF
v_gene: TRBV7-2
abundance: -

CDR3aa: CASSLGRVSYEQYF
v_gene: TRBV11-2
abundance: -

CDR3aa: CATCREGNHGYTF
v_gene: TRBV6-5
abundance: -

CDR3aa: CASASGTGVPPKNIQYF
v_gene: TRBV11-2
abundance: -

CDR3aa: CASSPPVRGDIQYF
v_gene: TRBV18
abundance: -

CDR3aa: CASSDRGSGYTF
v_gene: TRBV6-1
abundance: once

CDR3aa: CASSQGAGELFF
v_gene: TRBV5-1
abundance: -

CDR3aa: CASSPQGQSGNTIYF
v_gene: TRBV7-6
abundance: -

CDR3aa: CASSSQPGVNTEAFF
v_gene: TRBV19
abundance: -

CDR3aa: CASSGGRIEKLFF
v_gene: TRBV12-3/TRBV12-4
abundance: -